These 29 T cell receptor beta chains were sequenced from one sample in a study of T cell repertoires in cytomegalovirus infection. In TCRdb, the reads were re-called with MiXCR into one record per CDR3 protein. The sample carries nearly 450,000 distinct CDR3 sequences, around 32% recorded once. Sequenced: PBMCs. These receptors all stem from a human donor in good health (CMV status not recorded). Some clones in this sample may be carry-over from other donors' samples.

V and J are TRBV5-4 and TRBJ1-1, with D hard to call. The germline V gene has CDR1 SGHNT and CDR2 YYREEE (reference sequence). Trimming stripped 2 bases from V and 1 base from J, with 9 bases between. The CDR3 has 14 residues. CDR3 protein: CASSFGVQNTEAFF. The CDR3 region has the DNA TGTGCCAGCAGCTTTGGGGTCCAGAACACTGAAGCTTTCTTT. The full variable domain, its missing parts supplied by reference TRBV5-4 and TRBJ1-1, is ETGVTQSPTHLIKTRGQQVTLRCSSQSGHNTVSWYQQALGQGPQFIFQYYREEENGRGNFPPRFSGLQFPNYSSELNVNALELDDSALYLCASSFGVQNTEAFFGQGTRLTVV.

The chain has TRBV14 and TRBJ2-1; D is undetermined. The V gene's germline CDR1 is SGHDN and CDR2 FVKESK. The V and J ends lost 4 bases and 5 bases respectively, with 9 bases between them. CDR3 length: 13 residues. Here the CDR3 reads CASSPRLHNEQFF. In DNA form, the CDR3 reads TGTGCCAGCAGCCCCCGACTGCACAATGAGCAGTTCTTC.

This clonotype has just a few counts. The chain carries TRBV4-1 and TRBJ1-2, with 9 bases aligning to TRBD1. The CDR3 runs to 14 residues. J gave up 8 bases and V 3 bases, and 7 bases lay outside the gene matches. Germline V gene sequence: CDR1 MGHRA, CDR2 YSYEKL. The CDR3 sequence: CASSQKGQGRGYTF. CDR3 in DNA: TGCGCCAGCAGCCAGAAAGGACAGGGGAGAGGCTACACCTTC.

This clonotype has just a few counts. The rearrangement uses TRBV15 and TRBJ2-3, with 8 bases that match TRBD1. From germline, CDR1 is LNHNV and CDR2 YYDKDF (reference sequence). There are 15 residues in the CDR3. The trim removed 2 bases at V and 10 bases at J, leaving 11 bases unmatched. CDR3 protein: CATSRKGRGQNAQYF. For the CDR3, the DNA is TGTGCCACCAGCAGAAAGGGCAGGGGGCAAAATGCGCAGTATTTT.

The chain recombines TRBV2 with TRBJ1-1; perhaps TRBD1 as D (5 bases). CDR3 length: 14 residues. V was cut by 6 bases and J by 1 base, with 12 bases left in between. The V gene's germline CDR1 is SNHLY and CDR2 FYNNEI. CDR3 sequence reads: CASRKGAENTEAFF. CDR3 bases: TGTGCCAGCAGAAAAGGGGCCGAGAACACTGAAGCTTTCTTT.

The CDR3 coding sequence is TGTGCCAGCAGACCGCCGGGACGGCTTACCGGGGAGCTGTTTTTT. Translation: CASRPPGRLTGELFF. The V call is TRBV6-1, the J call TRBJ2-2; tentatively, D is TRBD1 or TRBD2 (5 bases each). Germline V gene data show CDR1 as MNHNS and CDR2 as SASEGT. Trimming stripped 6 bases from V and 5 bases from J, with 16 bases between. The CDR3 contains 15 residues.

The chain couples TRBV4-1 to TRBJ2-7; 8 bases line up with TRBD2. The CDR3 length is 14 residues. V gave up 1 base and J gave up 4 bases; unmatched junction bases: 3. Germline loops: CDR1 MGHRA, CDR2 YSYEKL. DNA for the CDR3: TGCGCCAGCAGCCAAGGACGGGGGGGTTACGAGCAGTACTTC. Translation: CASSQGRGGYEQYF.

The chain carries TRBV20-1 and TRBJ1-1; the match to TRBD1 covers 7 bases. This CDR3 spans 14 amino acids. J was trimmed by 1 base and V by 1 base; bases with no gene match: 3. CDR1 is DFQATT and CDR2 is SNEGSKA in the germline V gene (reference sequence). The CDR3 protein is CSARVAGGNTEAFF. DNA for the CDR3: TGCAGTGCTAGAGTCGCAGGGGGGAACACTGAAGCTTTCTTT.

This clonotype was counted many times. This chain connects TRBV7-9 to TRBJ2-1; D perhaps matches TRBD2 (6 bases). CDR1 and CDR2 (germline): SEHNR, FQNEAQ (reference sequence). Between the trimmed V and J ends, which lost 2 bases and 5 bases, there was a span of 7 bases. This CDR3 region has 13 residues. CDR3 coding DNA: TGTGCCAGCAGCTTATCGGGGGACAATGAGCAGTTCTTC. Translation gives CASSLSGDNEQFF.

Notes on this clonotype: An end of the junction does not agree with germline; a read error may underlie this. V usage is TRBV23-1 and J usage is TRBJ2-1; the D gene is possibly TRBD2 (5 bases). TRBV23-1 is annotated as an ORF whose role is uncertain. This CDR3 is built from 19 residues. The DNA of the CDR3 is TGCGCCAGCAGTCAATCTCCAATTAGCGTGGGTACGTCCTACAATGCGCAGTTCTTC. Translated: CASSQSPISVGTSYNAQFF.

This clonotype was seen ten or more times. No DNA is shown, since the ends of the CDR3 on it are uncertain; the CDR3 is the one TCRdb lists. The J gene is TRBJ2-7, the V gene TRBV6-1. Germline V CDR1 and CDR2: MNHNS, SASEGT. From its first to its last residue, the CDR3 has 21 amino acids. CDR3 residues: CASSEGMKRTAYEQYFYEQYF.

This clonotype was seen only a few times. The chain couples TRBV12-3 or TRBV12-4 to TRBJ2-5, with D possibly TRBD2 on 6 matching bases. The V and J ends lost 1 base and 6 bases respectively, with 12 bases between them. This CDR3 comprises 14 residues. The CDR3 region is CASSLELASQTQYF. CDR3 DNA sequence: TGTGCCAGCAGTTTAGAACTAGCTAGTCAGACCCAGTACTTC.

The rearrangement links TRBV7-6 to TRBJ2-5, with TRBD2 identical over 10 bases. The germline CDR1 and CDR2 sequences are SGHVS and FNYEAQ. V shed 3 bases and J 7 bases; nucleotides not matched to a gene: 11. This CDR3 comprises 16 residues. The CDR3 region has the DNA TGTGCCAGCAGCTTTTCACTAGCGGGGCCCGGAGGGACCCAGTACTTC. The encoded protein is CASSFSLAGPGGTQYF.

The chain uses TRBV2 and TRBJ1-2, with D unresolved. This CDR3 has 14 amino acids. V lost 2 bases and J lost 6, with 13 bases in between. Germline assignment: CDR1 SNHLY and CDR2 FYNNEI. The CDR3 reads CASSESGTLNGYTF. The CDR3 DNA sequence: TGTGCCAGCAGTGAAAGTGGAACTCTGAATGGCTACACCTTC.

The chain uses TRBV20-1 and TRBJ1-1, with D maybe TRBD1 (5 bases). V was pared by 0 bases and J by 1 base, with 12 bases between. Looked up from germline, CDR1 is DFQATT and CDR2 is SNEGSKA (reference sequence). The CDR3 sequence is 15 residues long. In nucleotides, the CDR3 is TGCAGTGCTAGAGATTGGGGGAAGGGGAACACTGAAGCTTTCTTT. Amino acid sequence: CSARDWGKGNTEAFF.

This rearrangement joins TRBV4-1 to TRBJ2-4; 8 positions agree with TRBD2. The CDR3 spans 16 residues. Germline values: CDR1 MGHRA, CDR2 YSYEKL. V lost 0 bases to trimming and J lost 5 bases; unmatched junction nucleotides: 6. DNA for the CDR3: TGCGCCAGCAGCCAAGACCCCTCGCGGGGGGAAAACATTCAGTACTTC. It specifies CASSQDPSRGENIQYF.

CDR3 protein: CSARLAGGPTNTQYF. CDR3 bases: TGCAGTGCTAGACTAGCGGGGGGCCCCACGAATACGCAGTATTTT. V and J are TRBV20-1 and TRBJ2-3; 11 nucleotides align to TRBD2. V trimming: 2 bases; J trimming: 7 bases; junction bases outside the gene matches: 8. CDR1 and CDR2 from the germline V gene are DFQATT and SNEGSKA (reference sequence). There are 15 residues in the CDR3.

The genes are TRBV19 and TRBJ2-3, with TRBD1 matching 11 bases. This CDR3 spans 15 amino acids. CDR1 is LNHDA, CDR2 SQIVND, per germline (reference sequence). With 11 bases clipped from V and 1 base from J, the junction kept 8 bases outside the gene matches. The CDR3 loop is CAGRLDRGRTDTQYF. CDR3 DNA: TGTGCCGGGCGATTGGACAGGGGGCGCACAGATACGCAGTATTTT.

This clonotype was counted a few times. Here the CDR3 DNA reads TGTGCCAGCAGCTCGGTTGAGGATACTCCGTATTTT. Protein: CASSSVEDTPYF. V and J are TRBV7-6 and TRBJ2-3; D uncertain. The CDR3 loop spans 12 amino acids. The V gene lost 4 bases and the J gene lost 14 bases, with 16 bases spanning the gap. Looked up from germline, CDR1 is SGHVS and CDR2 is FNYEAQ.

The genes are TRBV7-2 and TRBJ2-5; D gene ambiguous. Germline CDR1 reads SGHTA; CDR2 reads FQGNSA. V shed 2 bases and J shed 6 bases, with 7 bases lying between them. This CDR3 spans 12 amino acids. Here the CDR3 DNA reads TGTGCCAGCAGCTTAAATTTGCAGACCCAGTACTTC. It yields the protein CASSLNLQTQYF. Based on the CDR3 plus reference TRBV7-2 and TRBJ2-5, the full variable domain is GAGVSQSPSNKVTEKGKDVELRCDPISGHTALYWYRQSLGQGLEFLIYFQGNSAPDKSGLPSDRFSAERTGGSVSTLTIQRTQQEDSAVYLCASSLNLQTQYFGPGTRLLVL.

For the CDR3, the DNA is TGTGCCAGCACCAGGGAAACAGGGGAAACCTACGAGCAGTACTTC. Translation gives CASTRETGETYEQYF. J is TRBJ2-7 and V is TRBV2, with 7 bases lining up with TRBD1. Germline assignment: CDR1 SNHLY and CDR2 FYNNEI. This CDR3 is 15 amino acids long. The junction had 11 bases not matched to a gene; V was cut back by 7 bases and J by 2 bases.

To note about this clonotype: The CDR3 does not close with the conserved phenylalanine or tryptophan, likely indicating a read error. The chain couples TRBV12-3 or TRBV12-4 to TRBJ2-1; TRBD2 is a possible D gene (6 bases). V lost 6 bases and J lost 7, with 19 bases in between. The CDR3 has 15 residues. The CDR3 is CASRPPGTPRNEQFL. DNA for the CDR3: TGTGCCAGCAGACCGCCCGGGACTCCAAGGAATGAGCAGTTCTTA.

This CDR3 reads CASSLSRAFQETQYF. DNA of the CDR3: TGTGCCAGCAGTTTATCCCGGGCTTTCCAAGAGACCCAGTACTTC. The chain joins TRBV27 to TRBJ2-5; D gene ambiguous. Looked up from germline, CDR1 is MNHEY and CDR2 is SMNVEV (reference sequence). The CDR3 length is 15 residues. Trimming removed 0 bases from V and 1 base from J, with 9 bases in between.

The CDR3 nucleotides are TGTGCCAGCAGCTTCCGGACTAGCGGCCCCAACAATGAGCAGTTCTTC. Translating gives CASSFRTSGPNNEQFF. The gene calls are TRBV5-8 and TRBJ2-1; 10 bases match TRBD2. The J segment lost 5 bases and the V segment lost 2 bases, leaving 7 bases of the junction unmatched. CDR3 length: 16 amino acids. Germline V gene sequence: CDR1 SGHTS, CDR2 YDEGEE.

This clonotype was recorded many times. The chain uses TRBV12-3 or TRBV12-4 and TRBJ1-5; unclear D gene. Trimming removed 5 bases at V and 7 bases at J, with 12 bases between. This CDR3 has 13 amino acids. The CDR3 spells CASSKAAGQPQHF. The CDR3 DNA follows: TGTGCCAGCAGTAAGGCAGCGGGGCAGCCCCAGCATTTT.

This clonotype was seen many times. The chain is built from TRBV12-3 or TRBV12-4 and TRBJ1-5; 8 positions agree with TRBD1. The length of the CDR3 is 15 residues. V was pared by 6 bases and J by 4 bases, with 8 bases of the junction left unmatched. The CDR3 nucleotides are TGTGCCAGCAGACTACAGGGGGGGACAAATCAGCCCCAGCATTTT. Residues: CASRLQGGTNQPQHF.

The rearrangement joins TRBV28 to TRBJ1-1; D ambiguous. The CDR3 extends over 16 amino acids. V was clipped by 5 bases and J by 4 bases, with 20 bases between them. CDR1 and CDR2 from the germline V gene are MDHEN and SYDVKM. CDR3 in amino acids: CASSPYREGKSTEAFF. The CDR3 DNA reads as TGTGCCAGCAGTCCCTACCGAGAGGGAAAATCCACTGAAGCTTTCTTT.

This clonotype was recorded many times. V gene TRBV27 combines with J gene TRBJ2-7; D is unresolved. In germline, CDR1 is MNHEY, CDR2 SMNVEV (reference sequence). The CDR3 is 13 residues long. Trimming pared 6 bases from V and 0 bases from J, leaving 9 bases between. The CDR3 sequence is CASSRTPSYEQYF. Here the CDR3 DNA reads TGTGCCAGCAGCCGAACTCCCTCCTACGAGCAGTACTTC.

This clonotype was detected only once. This rearrangement joins TRBV30 to TRBJ1-1; D is ambiguous. This CDR3 region has 13 residues. Trimming removed 0 bases at V and 1 base at J, with 6 bases between. Germline-derived CDR1 and CDR2 are GTSNPN and SVGIG (reference sequence). The CDR3, as DNA: TGTGCCTGGAGTGTTGCGGGGAACACTGAAGCTTTCTTT. It is translated as CAWSVAGNTEAFF. Full variable domain (remainder filled in from reference TRBV30 and TRBJ1-1): SQTIHQWPATLVQPVGSPLSLECTVEGTSNPNLYWYRQAAGRGLQLLFYSVGIGQISSEVPQNLSASRPQDRQFILSSKKLLLSDSGFYLCAWSVAGNTEAFFGQGTRLTVV.